The T cell receptor (beta chain) under discussion was sequenced for a study of T cells in Graves' hyperthyroidism and ophthalmopathy. Study results and limitations: Ophthalmopathy could be told apart from stable hyperthyroidism with a 13 V-J model. Most thyroid clonotypes expanded above 0.001 appeared in blood too.

Amplification targeted TCR beta CDR3 regions from RNA transcripts. An initial round of RT-PCR targeting the TCR CDR3 relied on the HTBI primer set. Via MiXCR, TCRdb re-called the multiplex PCR reads, giving one row per CDR3 protein. The sample lists fewer than 400,000 distinct CDR3 sequences, about 15% occurring once. As for this clonotype: Its antigen is undetermined.

The CDR3 totals 14 residues. Germline V gene sequence: CDR1 MNHNS, CDR2 SASEGT. J lost 5 bases, V lost 3 bases, and 0 bases had no gene match. Thyroid ultrasound, orbital computed tomography, clinical symptoms, and serum thyroxine and TRAb underpinned diagnoses. At first hyperthyroidism diagnosis, before any ophthalmopathy symptoms, the blood sample was collected. V is TRBV6-1 and J is TRBJ1-4, with 10 nucleotides matching TRBD1. The sequencing sample was made of blood. This TCR was sampled from a woman between 18 and 29 years old with Graves' hyperthyroidism that later progressed to Graves' ophthalmopathy. CDR3 region: CASSEDRGNEKLFF. CDR3 bases: TGTGCCAGCAGTGAGGACAGGGGGAATGAAAAACTGTTTTTT.